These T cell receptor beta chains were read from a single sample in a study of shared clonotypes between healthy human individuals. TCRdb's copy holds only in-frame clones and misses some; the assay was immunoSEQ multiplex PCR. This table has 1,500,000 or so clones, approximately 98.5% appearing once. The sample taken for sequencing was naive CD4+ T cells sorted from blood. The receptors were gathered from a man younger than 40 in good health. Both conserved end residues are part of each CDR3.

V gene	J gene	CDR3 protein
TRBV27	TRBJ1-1	CASSKRGDRGNTEAFF
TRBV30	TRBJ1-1	CAQKGDTEAFF
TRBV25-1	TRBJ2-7	CASSGRSAWSYEQYF
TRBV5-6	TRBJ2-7	CASSLMRAGVYEQYF
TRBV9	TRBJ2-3	CASSVGPGQGRTDTQYF
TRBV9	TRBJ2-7	CASSVEGTATYEQYF
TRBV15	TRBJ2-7	CATSRDRRYEQYF
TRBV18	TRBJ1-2	CASSPTGAANYGYTF
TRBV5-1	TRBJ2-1	CASSELAGVGDEQFF
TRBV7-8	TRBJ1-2	CASSLSQQTRSNYGYTF
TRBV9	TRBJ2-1	CASSVGGLASNEQFF
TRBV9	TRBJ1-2	CASSLLDRPNYGYTF
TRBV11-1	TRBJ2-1	CASSFRTSAYNEQFF
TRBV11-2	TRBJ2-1	CASSLVLSVSYNEQFF
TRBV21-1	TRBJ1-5	CASSKLNTGLGQHF